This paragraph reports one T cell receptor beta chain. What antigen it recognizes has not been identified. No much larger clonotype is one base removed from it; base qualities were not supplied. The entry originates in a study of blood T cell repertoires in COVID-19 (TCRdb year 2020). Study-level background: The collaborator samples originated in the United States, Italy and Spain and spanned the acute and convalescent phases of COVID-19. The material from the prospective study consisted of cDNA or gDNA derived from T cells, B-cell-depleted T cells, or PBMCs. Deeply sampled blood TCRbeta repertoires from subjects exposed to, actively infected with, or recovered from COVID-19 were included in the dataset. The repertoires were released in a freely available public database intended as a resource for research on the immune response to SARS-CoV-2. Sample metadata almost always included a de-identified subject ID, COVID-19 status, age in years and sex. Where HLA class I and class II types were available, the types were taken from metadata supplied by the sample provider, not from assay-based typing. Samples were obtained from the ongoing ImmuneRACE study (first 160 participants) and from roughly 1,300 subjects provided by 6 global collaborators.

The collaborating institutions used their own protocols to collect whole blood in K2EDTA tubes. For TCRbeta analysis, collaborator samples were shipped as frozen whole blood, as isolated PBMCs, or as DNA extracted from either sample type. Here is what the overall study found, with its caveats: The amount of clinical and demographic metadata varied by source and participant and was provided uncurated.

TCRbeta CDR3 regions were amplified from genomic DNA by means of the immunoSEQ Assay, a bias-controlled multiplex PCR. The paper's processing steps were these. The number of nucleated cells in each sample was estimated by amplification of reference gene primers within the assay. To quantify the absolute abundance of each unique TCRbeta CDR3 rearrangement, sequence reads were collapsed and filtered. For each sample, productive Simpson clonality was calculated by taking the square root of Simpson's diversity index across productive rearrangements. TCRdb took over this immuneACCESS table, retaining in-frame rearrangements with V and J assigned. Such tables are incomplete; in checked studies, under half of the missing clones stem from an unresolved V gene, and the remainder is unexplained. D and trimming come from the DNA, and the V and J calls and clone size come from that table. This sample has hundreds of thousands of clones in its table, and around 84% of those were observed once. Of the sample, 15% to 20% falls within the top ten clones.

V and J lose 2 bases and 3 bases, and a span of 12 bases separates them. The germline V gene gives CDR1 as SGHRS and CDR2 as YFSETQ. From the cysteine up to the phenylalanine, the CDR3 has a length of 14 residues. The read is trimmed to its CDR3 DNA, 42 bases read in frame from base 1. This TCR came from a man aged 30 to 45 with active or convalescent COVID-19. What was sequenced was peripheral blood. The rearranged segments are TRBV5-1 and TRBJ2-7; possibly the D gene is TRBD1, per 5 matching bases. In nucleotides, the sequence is TGCGCCAGCAGCTTTAGGCAGGGTGGCTACGAGCAGTACTTC. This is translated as CASSFRQGGYEQYF.